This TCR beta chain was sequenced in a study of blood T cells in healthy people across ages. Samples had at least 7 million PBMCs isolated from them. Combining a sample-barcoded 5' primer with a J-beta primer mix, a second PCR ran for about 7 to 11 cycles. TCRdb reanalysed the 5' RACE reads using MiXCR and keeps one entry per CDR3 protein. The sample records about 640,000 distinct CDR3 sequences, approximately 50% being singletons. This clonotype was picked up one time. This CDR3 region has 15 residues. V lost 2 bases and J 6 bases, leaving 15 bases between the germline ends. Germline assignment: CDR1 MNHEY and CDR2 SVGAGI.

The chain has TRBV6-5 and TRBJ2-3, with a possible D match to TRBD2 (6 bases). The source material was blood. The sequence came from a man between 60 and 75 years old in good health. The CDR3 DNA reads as TGTGCCAGCAGTTACGCGGGACCCAACAGTGATACGCAGTATTTT. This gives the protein CASSYAGPNSDTQYF.